The present entry profiles one T cell receptor beta chain with its context. Its recognized antigen is unknown. Qualities for individual bases were not recorded, and no much larger clone is one base off. These data come from a study of blood T cell repertoires in COVID-19 (dated by TCRdb to 2018 to 2021). Study-wide context: The collaborator samples originated in the United States, Italy and Spain and spanned the acute and convalescent phases of COVID-19. The prospective study material was composed of cDNA or gDNA derived from T cells, B-cell-depleted T cells, or PBMCs. Subjects who had been exposed to COVID-19, were actively infected with it, or had recovered from it provided the deeply sampled blood TCRbeta repertoires that made up the dataset. A freely available public database, intended as a resource for researchers studying the immune response to SARS-CoV-2, is where the repertoires were released. The samples were drawn from the first 160 participants of the ongoing ImmuneRACE study and from 1,200 or so subjects provided by 6 global collaborators. Nearly every sample came with metadata listing a de-identified subject ID, COVID-19 status, age in years and sex. Where available, HLA class I and class II types were obtained from metadata supplied by the sample provider rather than from assay-based typing. Study-wide conclusions, independent of this receptor: The amount of clinical and demographic metadata varied by source and participant and was provided uncurated.

The immunoSEQ Assay, a bias-controlled multiplex PCR, was used to amplify TCRbeta CDR3 regions from genomic DNA. The original pipeline was this. The number of nucleated cells in each sample was estimated by amplification of reference gene primers within the assay. To quantify the absolute abundance of each unique TCRbeta CDR3 rearrangement, sequence reads were collapsed and filtered. For each sample, productive Simpson clonality was calculated by taking the square root of Simpson's diversity index across productive rearrangements. The table was pulled from immuneACCESS by TCRdb, which kept in-frame rearrangements only. Such tables lose some clones; where checked, under half of the loss comes from unresolved V genes, and the rest has no known cause. The DNA was the basis for D and trimming; V, J and clone size are from that table. Within this sample are about 320,000 clones, with around 85% of them counted one time only. Approximately 7.6% of the sample is in the top ten clones.

Each collaborating institution followed its own protocols to collect whole blood in K2EDTA tubes. For TCRbeta analysis, collaborator samples were shipped as frozen whole blood, as isolated PBMCs, or as DNA extracted from either sample type. From the cysteine through the phenylalanine, the CDR3 covers 14 amino acids. Of the read, only the CDR3 DNA is kept; its 42 bases are in frame from base 1. CDR1 and CDR2 were assigned from the germline V gene as ENHRY and SYGVKD. The V end loses 2 bases and the J end loses 6 bases, and a stretch of 13 bases separates them. This receptor was identified in a human donor in a cohort sampled during active COVID-19. Sequencing was carried out using peripheral blood. The sequence is built from TRBV10-3 and TRBJ1-2; 5 matching bases give a weak D call of TRBD1. The CDR3 protein sequence reads: CAISERAGWDGYTF. At the DNA level, the sequence is TGTGCCATCAGTGAGAGAGCAGGGTGGGATGGCTACACCTTC.